Listed below are T cell receptor beta chains from one sample, sequenced in a study of cytomegalovirus exposure and HLA in healthy donors. The table came from immunoSEQ multiplex PCR; TCRdb's copy has only in-frame clones and leaves some out. The sample includes under 200,000 clones, 75% of them seen just once. The sequencing input was PBMCs. The origin of the receptors is a male donor in good health and CMV-seronegative. CDR3s include the opening cysteine and the closing phenylalanine or tryptophan. Fields, in order: clone size, J gene, V gene, D gene, CDR3 DNA, CDR3 protein. D genes are given only for firm matches. Only part of the rows carry a size: once, few, many, or a class if the clone is expanded.

clone size: once; J gene: TRBJ1-2; V gene: TRBV10-3; D gene: .; CDR3 DNA: TGTGCCATCAGCAAGGGAGAGTTATATGGCTACACCTTC; CDR3 protein: CAISKGELYGYTF
clone size: .; J gene: TRBJ1-1; V gene: TRBV6-6; D gene: .; CDR3 DNA: TGTGCCAGCAGTTACTCGATGTCGGGGAGCGCTGAAGCTTTCTTT; CDR3 protein: CASSYSMSGSAEAFF
clone size: once; J gene: TRBJ1-1; V gene: TRBV27; D gene: TRBD1; CDR3 DNA: TGTGCCACCAAAACAGGGGGCACTGAAGCTTTCTTT; CDR3 protein: CATKTGGTEAFF
clone size: .; J gene: TRBJ1-5; V gene: TRBV5-8; D gene: TRBD1; CDR3 DNA: TGTGCCAGCAGCCGGGGACAGGCGATGCAGCCCCAGCATTTT; CDR3 protein: CASSRGQAMQPQHF
clone size: .; J gene: TRBJ2-1; V gene: TRBV19; D gene: .; CDR3 DNA: TGTGCCAGTAGCCACCAGGGGACAAGGGTCAATGAGCAGTTCTTC; CDR3 protein: CASSHQGTRVNEQFF
clone size: .; J gene: TRBJ2-7; V gene: TRBV19; D gene: TRBD1; CDR3 DNA: TGTGCCAGTAGTATAGAAGGGACAGGGGACTACGAGCAGTACTTC; CDR3 protein: CASSIEGTGDYEQYF
clone size: .; J gene: TRBJ2-7; V gene: TRBV2; D gene: TRBD1; CDR3 DNA: TGTGCCAGCAGTGGGGGACAGGACTACGAGCAGTACTTC; CDR3 protein: CASSGGQDYEQYF
clone size: few; J gene: TRBJ2-3; V gene: TRBV9; D gene: .; CDR3 DNA: TGTGCCAGCAGCGCGGCCCCTCAGGGGTGGACAGATACGCAGTATTTT; CDR3 protein: CASSAAPQGWTDTQYF
clone size: .; J gene: TRBJ2-1; V gene: TRBV9; D gene: TRBD2; CDR3 DNA: TGTGCCAGCAGCGTGGGGGGGGGCTCCTACAATGAGCAGTTCTTC; CDR3 protein: CASSVGGGSYNEQFF
clone size: once; J gene: TRBJ1-1; V gene: TRBV7-9; D gene: .; CDR3 DNA: TGTGCCAGCAGCCAAGACAGTGAAGCTTTCTTT; CDR3 protein: CASSQDSEAFF
clone size: .; J gene: TRBJ2-7; V gene: TRBV4-3; D gene: TRBD2; CDR3 DNA: TGCGCCAGCAGCCAAGAGGGCCTAGCGGGAGACGAGCAGTACTTC; CDR3 protein: CASSQEGLAGDEQYF
clone size: few; J gene: TRBJ2-3; V gene: TRBV6-5; D gene: TRBD1; CDR3 DNA: TGTGCCAGCAGTTGGGACAGTAGCACAGATACGCAGTATTTT; CDR3 protein: CASSWDSSTDTQYF
clone size: .; J gene: TRBJ1-1; V gene: TRBV6-5; D gene: .; CDR3 DNA: TGTGCCAGCACATTGGGGGCGTTCGGTATCACTGAAGCTTTCTTT; CDR3 protein: CASTLGAFGITEAFF